Following are 20 T cell receptor beta chains from one sample sequenced in a study of blood T cell repertoires in COVID-19. Sequenced by immunoSEQ multiplex PCR; TCRdb stores in-frame clones only, minus some. The repertoire holds 140,000 or so clones, around three quarters seen once, with roughly 8.6% in the top ten. Sequencing input: peripheral blood. These receptors all stem from a man aged 50-60 years with active or convalescent COVID-19.

CDR3 nucleotide sequence: TGTGCCAGTAGTAGCCTCGGGGTTGGTCAGCCCCAGCATTTT. It specifies CASSSLGVGQPQHF. V is TRBV19 and J is TRBJ1-5; D gene uncertain. The CDR3 runs to 14 residues. Trimming stripped 4 bases from V and 6 bases from J, with 13 bases between. Germline V gene sequence: CDR1 LNHDA, CDR2 SQIVND (reference sequence).

V and J are TRBV24-1 and TRBJ2-1; 9 bases line up with TRBD2. This CDR3 spans 17 amino acids. Germline lookup yields CDR1 KGHDR and CDR2 SFDVKD. The trim removed 1 base at V and 2 bases at J, leaving 5 bases unmatched. CDR3 bases: TGTGCCACCAGTGATTTTGTCGGCGGGAGGGCCTACAATGAGCAGTTCTTC. It encodes CATSDFVGGRAYNEQFF.

V and J are TRBV7-9 and TRBJ1-5; 7 nucleotides match TRBD1. Per germline, CDR1 SEHNR and CDR2 FQNEAQ (reference sequence). V dropped 0 bases and J dropped 5; count of bases not matched to a gene: 13. This CDR3 contains 18 residues. CDR3 sequence: CASSLAGTALEGDQPQHF. CDR3 nucleotide sequence: TGTGCCAGCAGCTTAGCAGGGACAGCGTTGGAGGGGGATCAGCCCCAGCATTTT.

The chain links TRBV5-1 to TRBJ2-7; 7 nucleotides match TRBD1. The CDR3 loop spans 15 amino acids. J gave up 3 bases and V 0 bases, and 6 bases lay outside the gene matches. Germline V gene sequence: CDR1 SGHRS, CDR2 YFSETQ. The CDR3 protein is CASSLERDSFYEQYF. CDR3 DNA sequence: TGCGCCAGCAGCTTGGAGAGGGACAGTTTCTACGAGCAGTACTTC. Supplemented by reference TRBV5-1 and TRBJ2-7, the full variable domain reads KAGVTQTPRYLIKTRGQQVTLSCSPISGHRSVSWYQQTPGQGLQFLFEYFSETQRNKGNFPGRFSGRQFSNSRSEMNVSTLELGDSALYLCASSLERDSFYEQYFGPGTRLTVT.

The chain joins TRBV15 to TRBJ2-1; TRBD2 agrees at 8 bases. In germline, CDR1 is LNHNV, CDR2 YYDKDF (reference sequence). V lost 0 bases, J lost 6 bases, and 4 bases stayed unmatched. The CDR3 loop spans 15 amino acids. The CDR3 DNA follows: TGTGCCACCAGCAGAGATCACGGGGGGGGCAATGAGCAGTTCTTC. Its protein product is CATSRDHGGGNEQFF.

The chain carries TRBV5-1 and TRBJ2-6; TRBD2 agrees at 7 bases. CDR1 and CDR2 (germline): SGHRS, YFSETQ. Unmatched junction bases numbered 20, after V lost 1 base and J lost 4 bases. CDR3 length: 21 residues. The CDR3 is CASSLTAWQGGAILGANVLTF. As DNA, the CDR3 is TGCGCCAGCAGCTTGACCGCCTGGCAGGGAGGGGCCATTCTGGGGGCCAACGTCCTGACTTTC.

The chain has TRBV7-3 and TRBJ2-3, with 7 positions matching TRBD1. V was pared by 5 bases and J by 4 bases, with 6 bases of the junction left unmatched. The CDR3 sequence is 14 residues long. Per germline, CDR1 SGHTA and CDR2 FQGTGA. In DNA, the CDR3 is TGTGCCAGCAGCGCCAGGCAGGGGGCAGATACGCAGTATTTT. Amino acid sequence: CASSARQGADTQYF.

This clone was seen just once. The V gene is TRBV18, the J gene TRBJ1-2; no clear D gene. This CDR3 spans 14 amino acids. Germline-derived CDR1 and CDR2 are KGHSH and LQKENI. Trimming removed 3 bases at V and 5 bases at J, with 13 bases between. The CDR3 DNA reads TGTGCCAGCTCACCCGATCCAACTGAGTATGGCTACACCTTC. The encoded protein is CASSPDPTEYGYTF.

DNA of the CDR3: TGTGCCAGCTCTCAGAACACAGGGGTGAACACTGAAGCTTTCTTT. Translation gives CASSQNTGVNTEAFF. The chain couples TRBV18 to TRBJ1-1; 7 nucleotides line up with TRBD1. This CDR3 spans 15 amino acids. The V gene end was trimmed by 6 bases and the J gene end by 0 bases; junction bases not matched to a gene: 7. Germline-derived CDR1 and CDR2 are KGHSH and LQKENI.

V gene TRBV11-2 combines with J gene TRBJ2-2; D ambiguous. Germline CDR1 reads SGHAT; CDR2 reads FQNNGV. Trimming took 5 bases from V and 4 from J, leaving 17 bases between them. There are 16 residues in the CDR3. In DNA, the CDR3 is TGTGCCAGCAGCCCGCCGTCGGTCCGTGGCACCGGGGAGCTGTTTTTT. Translation: CASSPPSVRGTGELFF.

The V call is TRBV7-3, the J call TRBJ2-3; 7 bases are shared with TRBD2. This CDR3 spans 16 amino acids. Germline values: CDR1 SGHTA, CDR2 FQGTGA. Trimming took 0 bases from V and 1 from J; bases not matched to a gene: 4. CDR3 in DNA: TGTGCCAGCAGCTTAACTCGAGCGGGGCGCACAGATACGCAGTATTTT. Protein: CASSLTRAGRTDTQYF.

V gene TRBV6-5 combines with J gene TRBJ2-1, with D tentatively TRBD2 (6 bases). In germline, CDR1 is MNHEY, CDR2 SVGAGI. Trimming removed 4 bases from V and 0 bases from J, with 10 bases in between. This CDR3 comprises 15 residues. CDR3 nucleotide sequence: TGTGCCAGCAGTTTTCTAGCGAGCTCCTACAATGAGCAGTTCTTC. This codes for CASSFLASSYNEQFF.

The chain employs TRBV27 and TRBJ2-3; possible D gene TRBD2, 7 bases. The CDR3 has 12 residues. Germline lookup yields CDR1 MNHEY and CDR2 SMNVEV (reference sequence). Trimming shortened V by 5 bases and J by 14 bases, and 17 bases separated the two germline ends. The CDR3 spells CASSLLGGGMYF. In DNA form, the CDR3 reads TGTGCCAGCAGTCTCCTGGGAGGGGGGATGTATTTT.

This chain links TRBV27 with TRBJ2-6; TRBD1 matches at 8 bases. The V segment lost 6 bases and the J segment 10 bases; nucleotides outside the gene matches: 5. Germline loops: CDR1 MNHEY, CDR2 SMNVEV (reference sequence). The CDR3 sequence is 13 residues long. CDR3 sequence: CASSTQGGNVLTF. The DNA of the CDR3 is TGTGCCAGCAGCACACAGGGGGGAAACGTCCTGACTTTC.

Remarks on this clone: Compared with germline, one end of the junction differs, possibly owing to a read error. The V and J genes are TRBV9 and TRBJ2-4; 11 bases line up with TRBD2. CDR3 size: 13 residues. Per the germline V gene, CDR1 is SGDLS and CDR2 is YYNGEE. The CDR3 DNA reads as TGTGCCAGCAGCCCGTCCTTAGGGGGACTAGCGGCCTTC. Translation gives CASSPSLGGLAAF.

V is TRBV30 and J is TRBJ1-6, with 7 nucleotides matching TRBD1. Germline CDR1 GTSNPN, CDR2 SVGIG (reference sequence). The CDR3 covers 14 residues. J was trimmed by 6 bases and V by 3 bases; bases with no gene match: 5. Here the CDR3 reads CAWRGGTANSPLHF. As DNA, the CDR3 is TGTGCCTGGAGGGGCGGGACAGCTAATTCACCCCTCCACTTT.

Note on this clone: At the DNA level, this CDR3 is encoded by other sequences in the same sample as well. The chain combines TRBV27 with TRBJ1-2, with D possibly TRBD1 on 5 matching bases. CDR1 is MNHEY and CDR2 is SMNVEV in the germline V gene (reference sequence). CDR3 length: 14 amino acids. V lost 0 bases and J 2 bases, leaving 7 bases between the germline ends. CDR3 residues: CASSLSAGNYGYTF. The DNA of the CDR3 is TGTGCCAGCAGTTTATCCGCAGGGAACTATGGCTACACCTTC.

The chain employs TRBV5-6 and TRBJ1-1, with 9 bases fitting TRBD1. CDR1 SGHDT and CDR2 YYEEEE come from the germline V gene. The CDR3 is 14 amino acids. V gave up 4 bases and J gave up 6 bases; unmatched junction bases: 7. The chain's CDR3 is CASSGDRADSEAFF. For the CDR3, the DNA is TGTGCCAGCAGCGGGGACAGGGCTGACTCTGAAGCTTTCTTT.

V and J are TRBV11-3 and TRBJ2-7, with 10 bases that match TRBD1. This CDR3 comprises 14 residues. Germline CDR1 and CDR2: SGHNT and YENEEA. Losses at the gene ends were 5 bases for V and 0 bases for J; bases not matched to a gene: 1. CDR3 DNA: TGTGCCAGCAGCGGACAGGGGGGCTCCTACGAGCAGTACTTC. Its protein product is CASSGQGGSYEQYF.

The V and J genes are TRBV27 and TRBJ2-7; TRBD1 matches 9 bases. Germline V CDR1 and CDR2: MNHEY, SMNVEV (reference sequence). This CDR3 region has 14 residues. V trimming: 6 bases; J trimming: 0 bases; junction bases outside the gene matches: 3. DNA for the CDR3: TGTGCCAGCAGACAGACAGGGGGCTCCTACGAGCAGTACTTC. This gives the protein CASRQTGGSYEQYF.